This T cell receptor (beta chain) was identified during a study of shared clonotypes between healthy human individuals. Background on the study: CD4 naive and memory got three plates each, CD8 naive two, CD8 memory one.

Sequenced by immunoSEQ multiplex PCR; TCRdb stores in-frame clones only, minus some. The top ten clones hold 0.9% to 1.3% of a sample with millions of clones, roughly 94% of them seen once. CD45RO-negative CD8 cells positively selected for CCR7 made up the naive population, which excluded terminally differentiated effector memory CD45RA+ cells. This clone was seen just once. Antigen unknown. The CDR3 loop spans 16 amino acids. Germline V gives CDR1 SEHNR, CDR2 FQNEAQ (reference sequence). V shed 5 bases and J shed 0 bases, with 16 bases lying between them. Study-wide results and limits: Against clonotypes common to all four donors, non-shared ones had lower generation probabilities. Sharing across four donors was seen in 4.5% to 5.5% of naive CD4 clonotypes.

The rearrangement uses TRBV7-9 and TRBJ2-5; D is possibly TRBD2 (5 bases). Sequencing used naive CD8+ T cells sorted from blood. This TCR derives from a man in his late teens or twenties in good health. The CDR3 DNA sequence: TGTGCCAGCAGCCCGGAGAGGGCTGCGTACCAAGAGACCCAGTACTTC. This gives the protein CASSPERAAYQETQYF.